The table lists the clone carrying this T cell receptor beta chain with a few counts. Germline loops: CDR1 ENHRY, CDR2 SYGVKD. V lost 8 bases and J lost 5; bases outside the gene matches: 10. The CDR3 runs 14 residues. Amplified regions were TCR beta CDR3 sequences from RNA transcripts. HTBI primers were employed in a first-round RT-PCR of the TCR CDR3. TCRdb processed the multiplex PCR reads anew with MiXCR; each CDR3 protein has one entry. The sample yields about 570,000 distinct CDR3 sequences, 40% to 55% seen once. These data come from a study of T cells in Graves' hyperthyroidism and ophthalmopathy.

This chain uses TRBV10-3 with TRBJ2-5; TRBD1 aligns across 8 bases. The receptor was derived from an adult woman with Graves' disease, either hyperthyroidism or ophthalmopathy (not recorded which). The sequenced sample consisted of peripheral blood or thyroid tissue (not recorded which). The CDR3 region has the DNA TGTGCCATCGCCAGACAGGGGATGATGGAGACCCAGTACTTC. Translation gives CAIARQGMMETQYF.